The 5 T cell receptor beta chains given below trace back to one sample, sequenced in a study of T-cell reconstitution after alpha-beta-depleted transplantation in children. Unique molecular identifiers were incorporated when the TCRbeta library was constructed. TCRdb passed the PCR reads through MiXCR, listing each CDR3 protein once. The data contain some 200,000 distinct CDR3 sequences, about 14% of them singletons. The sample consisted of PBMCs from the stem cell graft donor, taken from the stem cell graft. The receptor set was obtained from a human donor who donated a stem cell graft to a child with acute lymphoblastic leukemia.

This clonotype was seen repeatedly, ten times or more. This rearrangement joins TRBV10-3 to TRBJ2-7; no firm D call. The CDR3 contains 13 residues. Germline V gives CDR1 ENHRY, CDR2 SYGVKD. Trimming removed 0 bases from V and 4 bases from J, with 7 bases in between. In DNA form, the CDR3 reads TGTGCCATCAGTGAGTCGAGAGAGTACGAGCAGTACTTC. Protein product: CAISESREYEQYF.

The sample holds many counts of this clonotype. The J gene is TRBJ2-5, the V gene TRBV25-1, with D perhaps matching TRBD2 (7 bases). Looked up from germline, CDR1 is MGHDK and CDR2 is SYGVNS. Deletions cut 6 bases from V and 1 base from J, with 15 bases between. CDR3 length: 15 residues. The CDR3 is CASSLRGGTQETQYF. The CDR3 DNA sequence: TGTGCCAGCAGCCTCAGGGGAGGGACCCAAGAGACCCAGTACTTC.

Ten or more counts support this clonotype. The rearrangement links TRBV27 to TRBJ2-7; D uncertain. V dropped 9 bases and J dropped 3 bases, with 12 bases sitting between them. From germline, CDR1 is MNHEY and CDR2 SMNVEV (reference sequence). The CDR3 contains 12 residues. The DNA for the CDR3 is TGTGCCAGTCAAGGCCCTTTCTACGAGCAGTACTTC. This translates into CASQGPFYEQYF.

The CDR3 region is CASGGAGGSYEQYF. The CDR3 coding sequence is TGTGCCAGCGGCGGGGCAGGGGGCTCTTACGAGCAGTACTTC. The chain joins TRBV7-6 to TRBJ2-7, with 8 nucleotides matching TRBD1. J gave up 4 bases and V 8 bases, and 10 bases lay outside the gene matches. CDR1 and CDR2 from the germline V gene are SGHVS and FNYEAQ. CDR3 length equals 14 residues.

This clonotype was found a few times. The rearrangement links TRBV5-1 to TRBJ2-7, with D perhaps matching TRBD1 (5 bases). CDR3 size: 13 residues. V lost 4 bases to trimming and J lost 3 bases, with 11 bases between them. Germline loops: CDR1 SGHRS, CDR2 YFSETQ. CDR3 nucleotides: TGCGCCAGCAGCCACGACAGTTTCTACGAGCAGTACTTC. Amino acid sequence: CASSHDSFYEQYF.